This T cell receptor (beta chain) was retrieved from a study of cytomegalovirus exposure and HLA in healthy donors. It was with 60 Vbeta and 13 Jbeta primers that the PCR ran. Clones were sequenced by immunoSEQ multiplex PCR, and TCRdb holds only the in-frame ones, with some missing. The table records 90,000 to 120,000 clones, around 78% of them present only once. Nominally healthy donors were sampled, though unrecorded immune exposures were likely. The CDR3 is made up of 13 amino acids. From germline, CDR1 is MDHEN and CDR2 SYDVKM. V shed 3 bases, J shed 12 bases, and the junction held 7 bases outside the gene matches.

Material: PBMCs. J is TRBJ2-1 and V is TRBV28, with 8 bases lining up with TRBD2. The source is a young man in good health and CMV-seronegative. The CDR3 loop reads CASSLSGTSGQFF. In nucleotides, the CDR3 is TGTGCCAGCAGTTTGTCCGGGACTAGTGGGCAGTTCTTC.